The T cell receptor (beta chain) described here comes from a study of shared clonotypes between healthy human individuals. The overall study: The donor group consisted of two women and a few men, aged 18 to 49.

Those who donated were healthy HIV-negative adults, with no recent acute infections or vaccinations reported. Original handling: ImmunoSEQ gave junction-only sequences without quality scores, so filtering differed. The protocol was immunoSEQ multiplex PCR, while the TCRdb copy is restricted to in-frame clones and leaves out a portion. V and J calls and clone size are as listed in that table; D and trimming were resolved from the DNA. The table lists under 750,000 clones, around 70% of them singletons. As regards this clone: Its cognate antigen is unknown.

CDR1 LNHNV and CDR2 YYDKDF come from the germline V gene (reference sequence). There are 14 residues in the CDR3. The V end was cut by 6 bases, the J end by 0 bases, with 11 bases between. Whole-study results and caveats: Between a handful of donors, naive CD4 clonotypes were shared at a level of approximately 5%.

The receptor comes from a young woman in good health. The sample was memory CD4+ T cells sorted from blood. The subset was: CD45RA-negative fraction. The chain uses TRBV15 and TRBJ2-5; D perhaps matches TRBD2 (5 bases). Written as DNA, the CDR3 is TGTGCCACCAGACGGGGTATGAACCAAGAGACCCAGTACTTC. It yields the protein CATRRGMNQETQYF.